These 7 T cell receptor beta chains originate from one sample sequenced in a study of Tregs in tolerant kidney transplant recipients. The nonmyeloablative bone marrow transplants came from related graft donors, with transient mixed chimerism. The protocol was immunoSEQ multiplex PCR, while the TCRdb copy is restricted to in-frame clones and leaves out a portion. The sample gives roughly 54,000 clones, 89% of which show up once; around 16% is in the top ten. The starting material was CD8+ T cells from blood (PBMCs), obtained 12 months after the transplant. The source of these receptors is a human patient who received a combined kidney and bone marrow transplant. Some of the T cells may derive from the graft donor.

This rearrangement joins TRBV11-1 to TRBJ2-3, with 8 bases aligning to TRBD2. CDR3 length: 16 residues. Trimming took 4 bases from V and 6 from J; bases not matched to a gene: 12. The germline V gene has CDR1 SGHAT and CDR2 FQDESV (reference sequence). The CDR3 loop is CASSSGTSSPRDTQYF. CDR3 coding DNA: TGTGCCAGCAGCTCCGGGACTAGTAGTCCTAGGGATACGCAGTATTTT.

The V gene is TRBV28, the J gene TRBJ2-2; 9 bases agree with TRBD2. The germline V gene has CDR1 MDHEN and CDR2 SYDVKM. V lost 5 bases and J lost 7; bases outside the gene matches: 5. The CDR3 length is 14 residues. CDR3 sequence reads: CASSPRGGLGELFF. DNA for the CDR3: TGTGCCAGCAGTCCGCGGGGGGGCCTCGGGGAGCTGTTTTTT.

This chain links TRBV9 with TRBJ2-7, with 7 bases fitting TRBD2. The ends lost 2 bases at V and 5 bases at J; junction bases unmatched: 4. This CDR3 is 13 amino acids long. The germline V gene encodes CDR1 SGDLS and CDR2 YYNGEE. The CDR3 DNA follows: TGTGCCAGCAGCGTTGGGGGGGAGGACGAGCAGTACTTC. Translated: CASSVGGEDEQYF.

The rearrangement uses TRBV6-1 and TRBJ1-5; D is unresolved. The V gene's germline CDR1 is MNHNS and CDR2 SASEGT. Trimming removed 1 base at V and 2 bases at J, with 9 bases between. This CDR3 has 15 amino acids. The DNA for the CDR3 is TGTGCCAGCAGTGAAGAATGGCTCGGCAATCAGCCCCAGCATTTT. Amino acids: CASSEEWLGNQPQHF.

The chain couples TRBV28 to TRBJ2-3, with 7 positions matching TRBD2. After removal of 7 bases from V and 2 bases from J, the junction contained 9 bases not matched to a gene. Germline V CDR1 and CDR2: MDHEN, SYDVKM. The CDR3 totals 15 residues. Here the CDR3 reads CASTLLANPTDTQYF. CDR3 coding DNA: TGTGCCAGCACCTTACTAGCGAACCCCACAGATACGCAGTATTTT.

This clone was counted only a few times. The DNA of the CDR3 is TGTGCCAGCATAGGGAGAGGGGGCTTAGGGACCCAGTACTTC. Encoded protein: CASIGRGGLGTQYF. V gene TRBV2 combines with J gene TRBJ2-5; 7 nucleotides match TRBD1. Germline CDR1 reads SNHLY; CDR2 reads FYNNEI. The ends lost 7 bases at V and 7 bases at J; junction bases unmatched: 12. This CDR3 spans 14 amino acids.

The chain couples TRBV6-1 to TRBJ2-3, with 9 bases lining up with TRBD1. The CDR3 spans 15 residues. The V gene's germline CDR1 is MNHNS and CDR2 SASEGT. Trimming cost V 2 bases and J 13 bases; bases outside gene matches: 13. The CDR3 region is CASSERDRDHSKEYF. CDR3 in DNA: TGTGCCAGCAGTGAACGGGACAGGGATCACAGTAAGGAGTATTTT.